This T cell receptor beta chain was observed in a study of PD-1 blockade in mismatch repair-deficient tumors. Method: immunoSEQ multiplex PCR; TCRdb's copy keeps in-frame clones and lacks some. The profile shows approximately 60,000 clones, roughly 88% of them singletons. Every patient had mismatch repair deficiency by PCR or immunohistochemistry. The TCR-sequenced patients were three responders to pembrolizumab. Germline CDR1 MGHRA, CDR2 YSYEKL. The CDR3 consists of 15 residues. With 4 bases clipped from V and 10 bases from J, the junction kept 9 bases outside the gene matches. The sequence was obtained from an adult with mismatch repair-deficient cancer. The chain employs TRBV4-1 and TRBJ2-1, with TRBD2 identical over 11 bases. The material sequenced was peripheral blood, taken 52 weeks after starting pembrolizumab. The CDR3 reads CASSLSGRASEEQFF. DNA of the CDR3: TGCGCCAGCAGCCTTAGCGGGAGGGCATCGGAGGAGCAGTTCTTC.